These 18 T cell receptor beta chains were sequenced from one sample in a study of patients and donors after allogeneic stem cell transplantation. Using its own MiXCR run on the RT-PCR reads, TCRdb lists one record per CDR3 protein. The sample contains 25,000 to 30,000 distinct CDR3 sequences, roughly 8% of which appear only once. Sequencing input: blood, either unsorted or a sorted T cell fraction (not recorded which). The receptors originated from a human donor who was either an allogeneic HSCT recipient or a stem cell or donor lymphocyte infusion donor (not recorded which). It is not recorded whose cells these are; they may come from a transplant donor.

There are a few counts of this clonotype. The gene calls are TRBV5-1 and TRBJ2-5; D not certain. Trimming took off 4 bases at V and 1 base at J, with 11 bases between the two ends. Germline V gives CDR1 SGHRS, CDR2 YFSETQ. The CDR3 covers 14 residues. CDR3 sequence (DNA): TGCGCCAGCAGCCTACAGTCGTTCCAAGAGACCCAGTACTTC. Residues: CASSLQSFQETQYF.

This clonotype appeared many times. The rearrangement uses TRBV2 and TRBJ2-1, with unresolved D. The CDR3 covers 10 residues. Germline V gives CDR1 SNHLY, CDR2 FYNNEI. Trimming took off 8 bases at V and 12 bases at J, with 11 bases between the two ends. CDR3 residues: CASRVERQFF. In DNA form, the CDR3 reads TGTGCCAGCCGAGTGGAGAGGCAGTTCTTC.

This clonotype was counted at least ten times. CDR3 sequence (DNA): TGTGCCAGCAGCTTAGAACCGGCAGGGGCCCGCGAGCAGTACTTC. As protein: CASSLEPAGAREQYF. The chain uses TRBV13 and TRBJ2-7; D is perhaps TRBD1 (6 bases). V lost 1 base to trimming and J lost 6 bases, with 16 bases between them. The CDR3 sequence is 15 residues long. CDR1 is PRHDT, CDR2 FYEKMQ, per germline (reference sequence).

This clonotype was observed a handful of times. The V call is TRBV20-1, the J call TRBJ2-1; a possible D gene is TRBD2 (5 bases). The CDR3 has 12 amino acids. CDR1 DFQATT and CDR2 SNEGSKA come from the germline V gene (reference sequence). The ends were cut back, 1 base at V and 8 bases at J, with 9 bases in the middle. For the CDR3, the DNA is TGCAGTGCTAGAGGTAGTAGCGATGAGCAGTTCTTC. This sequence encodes CSARGSSDEQFF.

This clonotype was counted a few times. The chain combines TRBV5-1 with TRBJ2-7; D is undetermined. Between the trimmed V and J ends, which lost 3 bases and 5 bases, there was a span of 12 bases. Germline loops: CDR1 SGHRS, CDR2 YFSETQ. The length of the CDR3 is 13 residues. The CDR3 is CASSSSPAHEQYF. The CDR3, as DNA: TGCGCCAGCAGCTCGAGCCCGGCGCACGAGCAGTACTTC.

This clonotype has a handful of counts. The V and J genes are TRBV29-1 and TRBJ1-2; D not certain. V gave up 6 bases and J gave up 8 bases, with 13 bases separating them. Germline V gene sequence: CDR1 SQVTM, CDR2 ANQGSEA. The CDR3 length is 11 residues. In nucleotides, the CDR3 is TGCAGCGTCCTCCCGGCCGGAGGCTACACCTTC. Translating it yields CSVLPAGGYTF.

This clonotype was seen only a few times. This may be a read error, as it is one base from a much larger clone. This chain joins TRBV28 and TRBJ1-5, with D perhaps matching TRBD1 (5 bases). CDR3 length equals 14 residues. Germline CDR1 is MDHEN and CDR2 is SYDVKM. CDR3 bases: TGTGCCAGCAGTTTAGCAGGGCGCAATCACCCCCAGCATTTT. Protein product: CASSLAGRNHPQHF.

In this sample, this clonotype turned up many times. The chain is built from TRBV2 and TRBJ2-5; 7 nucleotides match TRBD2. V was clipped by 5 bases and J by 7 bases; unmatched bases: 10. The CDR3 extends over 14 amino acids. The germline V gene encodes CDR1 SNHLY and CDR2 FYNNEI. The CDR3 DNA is TGTGCCAGCAGTCCCATTAGTGGGGAGGGGACCCAGTACTTC. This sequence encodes CASSPISGEGTQYF.

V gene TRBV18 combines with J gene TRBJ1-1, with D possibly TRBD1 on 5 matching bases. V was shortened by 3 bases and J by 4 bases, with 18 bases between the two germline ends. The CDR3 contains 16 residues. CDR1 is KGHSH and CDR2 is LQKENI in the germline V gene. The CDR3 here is CASSPTSTAGGTEAFF. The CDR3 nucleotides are TGTGCCAGCTCACCGACTTCCACGGCTGGGGGCACTGAAGCTTTCTTT.

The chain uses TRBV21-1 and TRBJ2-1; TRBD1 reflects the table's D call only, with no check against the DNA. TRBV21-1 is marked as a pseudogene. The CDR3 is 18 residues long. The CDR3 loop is CASSKSATTGTAYNEQFF. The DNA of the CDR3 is TGTGCCAGCAGCAAGTCGGCAACGACTGGGACGGCTTACAATGAGCAGTTCTTC.

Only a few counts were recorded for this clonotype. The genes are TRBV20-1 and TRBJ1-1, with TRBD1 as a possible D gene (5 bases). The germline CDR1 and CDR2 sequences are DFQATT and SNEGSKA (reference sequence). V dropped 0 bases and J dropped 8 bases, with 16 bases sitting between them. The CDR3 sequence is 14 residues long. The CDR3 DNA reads TGCAGTGCTAGAGATCGATTAAGGGGTACGGAAGCTTTCTTT. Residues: CSARDRLRGTEAFF.

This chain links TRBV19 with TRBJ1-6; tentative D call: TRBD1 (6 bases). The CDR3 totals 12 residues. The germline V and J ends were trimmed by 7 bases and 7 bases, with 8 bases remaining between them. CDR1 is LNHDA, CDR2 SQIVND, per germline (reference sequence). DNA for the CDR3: TGTGCCAGTACTGACAGGAATTCACCCCTCCACTTT. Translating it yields CASTDRNSPLHF.

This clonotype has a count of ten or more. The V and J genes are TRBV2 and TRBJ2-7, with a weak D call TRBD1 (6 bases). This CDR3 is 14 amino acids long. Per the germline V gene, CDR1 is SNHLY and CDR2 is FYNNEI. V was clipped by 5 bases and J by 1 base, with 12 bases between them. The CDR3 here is CASSLGHLSYEQYF. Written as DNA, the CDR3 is TGTGCCAGCAGTTTGGGACACCTTTCCTACGAGCAGTACTTC.

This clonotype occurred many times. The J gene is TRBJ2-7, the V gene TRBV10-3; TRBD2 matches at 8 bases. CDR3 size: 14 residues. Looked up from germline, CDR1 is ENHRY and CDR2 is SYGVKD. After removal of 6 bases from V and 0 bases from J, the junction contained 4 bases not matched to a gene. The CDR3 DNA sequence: TGTGCCATCAGGGGCAGCGGGAGCTCCTACGAGCAGTACTTC. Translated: CAIRGSGSSYEQYF.

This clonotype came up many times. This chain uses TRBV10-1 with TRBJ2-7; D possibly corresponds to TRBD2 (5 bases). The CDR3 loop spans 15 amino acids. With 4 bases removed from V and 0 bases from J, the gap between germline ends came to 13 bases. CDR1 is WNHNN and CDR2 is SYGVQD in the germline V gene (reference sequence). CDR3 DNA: TGCGCCAGCAGTGCGGACGGGATTAGCTCCTACGAGCAGTACTTC. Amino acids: CASSADGISSYEQYF.

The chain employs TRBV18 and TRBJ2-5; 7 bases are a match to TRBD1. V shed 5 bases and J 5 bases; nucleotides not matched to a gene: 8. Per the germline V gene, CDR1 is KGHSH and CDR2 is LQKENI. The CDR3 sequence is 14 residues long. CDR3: CASSSWDSRETQYF. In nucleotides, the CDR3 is TGTGCCAGCTCATCCTGGGACAGCCGCGAGACCCAGTACTTC.

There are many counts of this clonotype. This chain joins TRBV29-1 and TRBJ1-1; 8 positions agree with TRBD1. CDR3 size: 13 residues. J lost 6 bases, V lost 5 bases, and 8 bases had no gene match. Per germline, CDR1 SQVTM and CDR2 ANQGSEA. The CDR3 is CSVQGQGGSEAFF. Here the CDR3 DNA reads TGCAGCGTTCAAGGACAGGGAGGGTCTGAAGCTTTCTTT.

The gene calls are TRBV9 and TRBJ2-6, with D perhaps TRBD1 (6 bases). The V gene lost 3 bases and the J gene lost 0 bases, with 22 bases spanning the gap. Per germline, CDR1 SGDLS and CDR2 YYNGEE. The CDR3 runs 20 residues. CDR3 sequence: CASSARQANPRSSGANVLTF. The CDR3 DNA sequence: TGTGCCAGCAGCGCACGACAGGCGAACCCTAGAAGCTCTGGGGCCAACGTCCTGACTTTC.